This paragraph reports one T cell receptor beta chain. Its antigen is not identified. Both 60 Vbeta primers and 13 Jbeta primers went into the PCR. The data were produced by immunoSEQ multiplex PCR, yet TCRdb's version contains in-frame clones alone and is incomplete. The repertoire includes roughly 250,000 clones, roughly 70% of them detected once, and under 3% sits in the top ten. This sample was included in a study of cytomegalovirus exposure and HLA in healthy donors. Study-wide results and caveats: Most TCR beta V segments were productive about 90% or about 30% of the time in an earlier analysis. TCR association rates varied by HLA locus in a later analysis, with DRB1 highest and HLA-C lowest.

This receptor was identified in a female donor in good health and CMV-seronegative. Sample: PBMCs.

The CDR3 nucleotides are TGTGCCAGCAGTCCACAGGGGTTTAGTGAAAAACTGTTTTTT. Translation gives CASSPQGFSEKLFF. This chain connects TRBV27 to TRBJ1-4, with TRBD1 matching over 7 bases. The CDR3 runs to 14 residues. Germline CDR1 reads MNHEY; CDR2 reads SMNVEV (reference sequence). Trimming took 5 bases from V and 7 from J; bases not matched to a gene: 7.